These T cell receptor beta chains were read from a single sample in a study of T-cell reconstitution after alpha-beta-depleted transplantation in children. MiXCR was run by TCRdb on the PCR reads, yielding one entry per CDR3 protein. This table has hundreds of thousands of distinct CDR3 sequences, more than 10% appearing once. The sample was PBMCs from the stem cell graft donor, taken from the stem cell graft. These receptors were taken from a human donor who donated a stem cell graft to a child with acute lymphoblastic leukemia. The conserved cysteine and the conserved F or W are not part of the CDR3 here. A row's size may be missing; if present it is once, few, many or a size class.

size	J	V	CDR3
many	TRBJ1-4	TRBV14	ASSQLGTGEEKLF
many	TRBJ2-3	TRBV10-3	AIRTSGTTDTQY
-	TRBJ1-1	TRBV7-2	TSSPGTLNTEAF
many	TRBJ1-1	TRBV5-5	ASSGMEAVDREAF
many	TRBJ2-1	TRBV9	ASSVAPGQRLNEQF
many	TRBJ2-7	TRBV20-1	SAGTVSYEQY
many	TRBJ2-2	TRBV12-3/TRBV12-4	ASGTGELF
-	TRBJ1-2	TRBV7-9	ASSLGHLDGYT
many	TRBJ1-4	TRBV28	ASIGMGEKLF
many	TRBJ2-4	TRBV5-4	ASSLVSGIGAKNIQY
many	TRBJ2-3	TRBV7-2	ASSLGGPAGADTQY
once	TRBJ2-7	TRBV7-9	ASSFSQSTYEQY
many	TRBJ2-1	TRBV24-1	ATSDPGGSGTSYNEQF
many	TRBJ1-2	TRBV6-1	ASIDPQGWYGYT
few	TRBJ2-1	TRBV20-1	SARDIPEREVYNEQF
many	TRBJ2-3	TRBV28	ASSPNRSGPLRDTQY
many	TRBJ1-6	TRBV5-1	ASSSGTAVENSPLH
many	TRBJ2-3	TRBV10-3	AIRDEAGGDTQY
many	TRBJ2-7	TRBV20-1	SADRTGSYEQY
many	TRBJ2-3	TRBV4-3	ASSQDTTDTQY
many	TRBJ2-5	TRBV6-5	ASKDLKRIQETQY
many	TRBJ2-3	TRBV11-2	ASSLVLAGGRSTDTQY
few	TRBJ2-7	TRBV5-6	ASSLEDSLSSYEQY
many	TRBJ2-2	TRBV6-2/TRBV6-3	ASSKGLAGGRLF
many	TRBJ1-5	TRBV6-1	ASSDAGWPQH
few	TRBJ1-5	TRBV6-1	ASNRDRGHSPGQPQH
many	TRBJ1-4	TRBV7-9	ASSLVTGGSEKLF
many	TRBJ2-6	TRBV20-1	SARDPLGGGTGANVLT
few	TRBJ1-5	TRBV19	ASSIEGPSSNVNQPQH
many	TRBJ2-2	TRBV20-1	SARADAYSSGELF
-	TRBJ2-7	TRBV29-1	SVEEVRGGEQY
many	TRBJ2-1	TRBV5-1	ASSSTDTYNEQF
few	TRBJ2-3	TRBV7-2	ASSFRDSGTDTQY
many	TRBJ1-4	TRBV5-1	ASSLALGASEKLF
many	TRBJ1-2	TRBV9	ASSPGNRYGYT
many	TRBJ2-7	TRBV27	ASSLYETGPYEQY
many	TRBJ2-6	TRBV6-5	ASSYGQGGGGANVLT
-	TRBJ1-6	TRBV20-1	SARTYGSPLH
many	TRBJ2-2	TRBV15	ATSRAVAGELF
many	TRBJ1-4	TRBV29-1	SGGFGLKSEKLF
many	TRBJ1-2	TRBV7-2	ASSLHGTVYGYT
many	TRBJ2-1	TRBV29-1	SVEDRRRGLREQF
many	TRBJ1-5	TRBV6-5	ASRRGKDQPQH
many	TRBJ2-7	TRBV5-1	ASSLEGGGWYEQY
-	TRBJ2-3	TRBV5-6	ASSLVVGITDTQY
many	TRBJ2-5	TRBV10-3	AIGELAPETQY
many	TRBJ1-4	TRBV29-1	SVSRTTGEKLF
many	TRBJ1-1	TRBV11-2	ASSPTNTEAF
many	TRBJ2-1	TRBV27	ASYGQGYNEQF
many	TRBJ2-7	TRBV6-6	ASSYDSEQY
-	TRBJ1-2	TRBV5-1	ASSLGPGRLAAVYT
many	TRBJ2-7	TRBV29-1	SVEGLAGGVEY
many	TRBJ2-1	TRBV29-1	SISGGAIYNEQF
many	TRBJ2-1	TRBV6-5	ASSYSYGQNEQF